A selection of T cell receptor beta chains follows, all from one sample in a study of T cell changes during pregnancy in multiple sclerosis. Assay used: immunoSEQ multiplex PCR; TCRdb lists only in-frame clones, some missing. Of about 40,000 clones in the sample, 70% to 90% were seen once. Source: CD4+ T cells from peripheral blood mononuclear cells, taken after pregnancy. The receptors were gathered from a female donor with multiple sclerosis, enrolled in a pregnancy study. Each CDR3 is given with its conserved first and last residue. D genes are given only for firm matches. A clone size is listed for some rows: how often the clone was seen (once, few, many), or a class if it is expanded.

V	size	J	length	D	DNA	CDR3
TRBV7-2	-	TRBJ2-7	15	TRBD2	TGTGCCAGCAGCCCTTCTGCTAGCGGGGTATACGAGCAGTACTTC	CASSPSASGVYEQYF
TRBV10-2	-	TRBJ1-6	17	TRBD1	TGCGCCAGCAGCGACCCTCGGAACAGGGGAAACAATTCACCCCTCCACTTT	CASSDPRNRGNNSPLHF
TRBV7-2	-	TRBJ2-3	15	TRBD2	TGTGCCAGCAGCCTGAGCGGGAGACCCACAGATACGCAGTATTTT	CASSLSGRPTDTQYF
TRBV6-6	-	TRBJ1-6	15	-	TGTGCCAGCAGTTACGGGGCCAGGGTCCGTTCACCCCTCCACTTT	CASSYGARVRSPLHF
TRBV30	-	TRBJ2-6	12	-	TGTGCCTGGACCCGGTCGTTTGACGTCCTGACTTTC	CAWTRSFDVLTF
TRBV6-5	-	TRBJ1-4	13	-	TGTGCCAGCAGCCAGCCGGGGGTCGAAAAACTGTTTTTT	CASSQPGVEKLFF
TRBV18	few	TRBJ2-6	15	-	TGTGCCAGCTCACCAATCCGCTCTGGGGCCAACGTCCTGACTTTC	CASSPIRSGANVLTF
TRBV5-6	-	TRBJ2-2	19	TRBD1	TGTGCCAGCAGCTTGGCCGGACAGGGGTCAATGATGTACACCGGGGAGCTGTTTTTT	CASSLAGQGSMMYTGELFF
TRBV30	few	TRBJ2-3	12	-	TGTGCCTGGAGTGAGTACAGGTATACGCAGTATTTT	CAWSEYRYTQYF
TRBV19	-	TRBJ2-3	11	TRBD1	TGTGCCAGTGGACAGGGAGATACGCAGTATTTT	CASGQGDTQYF
TRBV5-1	-	TRBJ1-1	14	-	TGCGCCAGCAGCTTGGGAGACAGTTGGAATGAAGCTTTCTTT	CASSLGDSWNEAFF
TRBV29-1	-	TRBJ2-1	13	-	TGCAGCGTTGTAAACCTAGTACGGAATGAGCAGTTCTTC	CSVVNLVRNEQFF
TRBV6-1	-	TRBJ2-3	12	-	TGTGCCGCGCCGTCCAGCGGGGATACGCAGTATTTT	CAAPSSGDTQYF
TRBV5-1	-	TRBJ1-2	15	-	TGCGCCAGCAGCTCCTGGGCGGGCGAGGTCTATGGCTACACCTTC	CASSSWAGEVYGYTF
TRBV2	-	TRBJ2-2	15	TRBD1	TGTGCCAGCAGTGATTGGACAGGGGGCGGCGGGGAGCTGTTTTTT	CASSDWTGGGGELFF
TRBV18	-	TRBJ2-7	14	-	TGTGCCAGCTCACCCCATCCAGGCTCCTACGAGCAGTACTTC	CASSPHPGSYEQYF
TRBV9	-	TRBJ2-5	14	-	TGTGCCAGCAGCGTCTCGACTTCCACGGAGACCCAGTACTTC	CASSVSTSTETQYF
TRBV5-8	-	TRBJ1-4	16	TRBD1	TGTGCCAGCAGTCGTGGACAGGGCCCCACTAATGAAAAACTGTTTTTT	CASSRGQGPTNEKLFF
TRBV2	-	TRBJ1-1	13	-	TGTGCCAGCAGTCTAGACAGAAACACTGAAGCTTTCTTT	CASSLDRNTEAFF
TRBV5-1	-	TRBJ1-5	14	TRBD1	TGCGCCAGCAGCCCGGGACAGGCCGATCAGCCCCAGCATTTT	CASSPGQADQPQHF
TRBV10-2	once	TRBJ2-1	16	TRBD2	TGCGCCAGCAGTGAGTCGGAAGCGGGGGGGCAAAATGAGCAGTTCTTC	CASSESEAGGQNEQFF
TRBV27	-	TRBJ2-2	13	-	TGTGCCAGCACCAGGGTCTTTACCGGGGAGCTGTTTTTT	CASTRVFTGELFF
TRBV5-1	-	TRBJ2-5	14	TRBD2	TGCGCCAGCAGCTTGGGACTAGCGGGGGAGACCCAGTACTTC	CASSLGLAGETQYF
TRBV9	-	TRBJ2-2	19	TRBD1	TGTGCCAGCAGCGGGAAGTGGGGACAGTCACTCCGGGGCACCGGGGAGCTGTTTTTT	CASSGKWGQSLRGTGELFF
TRBV6-1	-	TRBJ1-1	13	-	TGTGCCACCAAATACAGGGCGAACACTGAAGCTTTCTTT	CATKYRANTEAFF
TRBV7-3	-	TRBJ2-1	12	-	TGTGCCAGCAGCTCGGGACACGCTGAGCAGTTCTTC	CASSSGHAEQFF
TRBV6-5	-	TRBJ2-7	14	TRBD1	TGTGCCAGCAGCCTGACAGGGGGCGCGCCCGAGCAGTACTTC	CASSLTGGAPEQYF
TRBV18	-	TRBJ1-4	16	TRBD1	TGTGCCAGCTCACCATACAGGGGGCGAGTCGATGAAAAACTGTTTTTT	CASSPYRGRVDEKLFF
TRBV9	-	TRBJ1-6	17	-	TGTGCCAGCAGCTCACTACAACAGGGTTCTTATCACTCACCCCTCCACTTT	CASSSLQQGSYHSPLHF
TRBV5-1	-	TRBJ2-7	14	-	TGCGCCAGCAGCTTGGACGGCAGGATCTACGAGCAGTACTTC	CASSLDGRIYEQYF
TRBV2	-	TRBJ1-2	16	TRBD1	TGTGCCAGCAGTGTCGGCGGACAGGGAAATAACTATGGCTACACCTTC	CASSVGGQGNNYGYTF
TRBV7-2	-	TRBJ1-6	15	TRBD1	TGTGCCAGCAGCTTAGTTGGGACAGCTAATTCACCCCTCCACTTT	CASSLVGTANSPLHF
TRBV7-9	-	TRBJ1-1	12	-	TGTGCCAGCAGCCGTACAGGGACTGAAGCTTTCTTT	CASSRTGTEAFF
TRBV19	-	TRBJ1-3	13	-	TGTGCCAGTGCGGCAGTCCCTGGAAACACCATATATTTT	CASAAVPGNTIYF
TRBV30	-	TRBJ1-5	14	-	TGTGCCTGGAGTGTCCAGCGGAACAATCAGCCCCAGCATTTT	CAWSVQRNNQPQHF
TRBV19	-	TRBJ2-7	13	-	TGTGCCAGTAGTATAGGGGCAGTTTACGAGCAGTACTTC	CASSIGAVYEQYF
TRBV5-1	few	TRBJ1-1	13	-	TGCGCCAGCAGCTTGGGAGTGAACACTGAAGCTTTCTTT	CASSLGVNTEAFF
TRBV5-4	-	TRBJ2-7	13	TRBD2	TGTGCCAGCAGCTCGGGGGGGAACTACGAGCAGTACTTC	CASSSGGNYEQYF
TRBV13	-	TRBJ2-4	16	-	TGTGCCAGCAGCTTAACCGGGGGACTAGCCAAAAACATTCAGTACTTC	CASSLTGGLAKNIQYF
TRBV28	once	TRBJ2-1	16	TRBD1	TGTGCCAGCAGTTTGGCGGGACAGGGGGGCTACAATGAGCAGTTCTTC	CASSLAGQGGYNEQFF